These 21 T cell receptor beta chains originate from one sample sequenced in a study of blood T cell repertoires in COVID-19. Measured with immunoSEQ multiplex PCR; TCRdb has only the in-frame clones, and not every one. Counted here are roughly 160,000 clones, 75% to 85% occurring once; the ten biggest clones make up 8.1%. Sequencing used peripheral blood. Receptors originate from a woman aged 55-75 years with COVID-19, enrolled during active disease.

This chain uses TRBV18 with TRBJ2-1; D might be TRBD2 (5 bases). This CDR3 region has 14 residues. The germline V gene encodes CDR1 KGHSH and CDR2 LQKENI. Trimming cost V 0 bases and J 6 bases, with 9 bases left between them. CDR3 nucleotide sequence: TGTGCCAGCTCACCACCCGTGGGAGTCAATGAGCAGTTCTTC. It yields the protein CASSPPVGVNEQFF.

The rearrangement joins TRBV14 to TRBJ1-5; 7 bases are shared with TRBD1. V shed 2 bases and J 7 bases; nucleotides not matched to a gene: 8. The germline gives CDR1 SGHDN, CDR2 FVKESK. This CDR3 has 15 residues. The CDR3 DNA sequence: TGTGCCAGCAGCCAATCGCAGGGGGTCGGGCAGCCCCAGCATTTT. Translated, it gives CASSQSQGVGQPQHF.

Here the CDR3 reads CSVATGPYEQYF. In DNA form, the CDR3 reads TGCAGCGTCGCGACAGGGCCCTACGAGCAGTACTTC. J is TRBJ2-7 and V is TRBV29-1; 7 positions match TRBD1. This CDR3 is 12 amino acids long. After removal of 6 bases from V and 2 bases from J, the junction contained 4 bases not matched to a gene. Per germline, CDR1 SQVTM and CDR2 ANQGSEA.

The chain couples TRBV5-1 to TRBJ2-7; possibly TRBD2 for D (6 bases). The CDR3 has 14 residues. Trimming cost V 0 bases and J 3 bases, with 10 bases left between them. The germline CDR1 and CDR2 sequences are SGHRS and YFSETQ. The CDR3 is CASSLEGSGYEQYF. The CDR3 nucleotides are TGCGCCAGCAGCTTGGAGGGTAGCGGCTACGAGCAGTACTTC. The full variable domain, with the rest looked up from reference TRBV5-1 and TRBJ2-7, is KAGVTQTPRYLIKTRGQQVTLSCSPISGHRSVSWYQQTPGQGLQFLFEYFSETQRNKGNFPGRFSGRQFSNSRSEMNVSTLELGDSALYLCASSLEGSGYEQYFGPGTRLTVT.

This CDR3 reads CASSLAGGRTDTQYF. CDR3 nucleotide sequence: TGTGCCAGCAGTCTAGCGGGGGGGCGCACAGATACGCAGTATTTT. The genes are TRBV7-3 and TRBJ2-3, with 12 bases aligning to TRBD2. The CDR3 is made up of 15 amino acids. The V gene's germline CDR1 is SGHTA and CDR2 FQGTGA. The V segment lost 6 bases and the J segment 1 base; nucleotides outside the gene matches: 2. The variable domain in full, completed from reference TRBV7-3 and TRBJ2-3, reads GAGVSQTPSNKVTEKGKYVELRCDPISGHTALYWYRQSLGQGPEFLIYFQGTGAADDSGLPNDRFFAVRPEGSVSTLKIQRTERGDSAVYLCASSLAGGRTDTQYFGPGTRLTVL.

The J gene is TRBJ2-2, the V gene TRBV7-2; TRBD2 matches at 11 bases. This CDR3 region has 18 residues. The V and J ends lost 0 bases and 6 bases, in that order; junction bases with no gene match: 9. Looked up from germline, CDR1 is SGHTA and CDR2 is FQGNSA. CDR3 nucleotides: TGTGCCAGCAGCTTAGCTGTCCTAGCGGGAGGTTCCCCCGGGGAGCTGTTTTTT. Translating it yields CASSLAVLAGGSPGELFF.

The chain carries TRBV7-8 and TRBJ2-1; the match to TRBD2 covers 13 bases. V lost 0 bases, J lost 8 bases, and 16 bases stayed unmatched. The CDR3 covers 20 residues. The germline V gene has CDR1 SGHVS and CDR2 FQNEAQ. DNA for the CDR3: TGTGCCAGCAGCTTAGCCGGGACTAGCGGGGCCGGCAGAACTTTGGATGAGCAGTTCTTC. As protein: CASSLAGTSGAGRTLDEQFF.

V gene TRBV19 combines with J gene TRBJ2-1; 15 bases fit TRBD2. Trimming cost V 5 bases and J 7 bases; bases outside gene matches: 6. This CDR3 spans 16 amino acids. Germline V gene lookup returns CDR1 LNHDA and CDR2 SQIVND (reference sequence). The chain's CDR3 is CASSPRTSGGVNEQFF. As DNA, the CDR3 is TGTGCCAGTAGTCCCAGGACTAGCGGGGGGGTAAATGAGCAGTTCTTC.

The chain uses TRBV15 and TRBJ1-5, with D possibly matching TRBD1 (5 bases). Per the germline V gene, CDR1 is LNHNV and CDR2 is YYDKDF (reference sequence). V was shortened by 4 bases and J by 3 bases, with 19 bases between the two germline ends. This CDR3 comprises 17 residues. The CDR3 loop is CATSTLGRGGDNQPQHF. CDR3 nucleotides: TGTGCCACCAGCACCCTGGGGAGGGGAGGAGACAATCAGCCCCAGCATTTT. The whole variable domain, filled in from reference TRBV15 and TRBJ1-5, reads DAMVIQNPRYQVTQFGKPVTLSCSQTLNHNVMYWYQQKSSQAPKLLFHYYDKDFNNEADTPDNFQSRRPNTSFCFLDIRSPGLGDTAMYLCATSTLGRGGDNQPQHFGDGTRLSIL.

This clone has just a few counts. The gene calls are TRBV28 and TRBJ1-1, with 7 bases lining up with TRBD1. This CDR3 has 16 amino acids. The junction had 8 bases not matched to a gene; V was cut back by 4 bases and J by 0 bases. The germline V gene encodes CDR1 MDHEN and CDR2 SYDVKM. As DNA, the CDR3 is TGTGCCAGCAGTTCGGGACAGACTGTCTTGAACACTGAAGCTTTCTTT. Its protein is CASSSGQTVLNTEAFF.

This chain links TRBV7-9 with TRBJ2-3, with 9 nucleotides matching TRBD1. V shed 4 bases and J 4 bases; nucleotides not matched to a gene: 3. The CDR3 totals 14 residues. In germline, CDR1 is SEHNR, CDR2 FQNEAQ (reference sequence). This CDR3 is CASSWTGDADTQYF. CDR3 nucleotide sequence: TGTGCCAGCAGCTGGACAGGGGATGCAGATACGCAGTATTTT.

This clone was seen a single time. The chain has TRBV27 and TRBJ1-4; D uncertain. This CDR3 has 14 amino acids. Germline assignment: CDR1 MNHEY and CDR2 SMNVEV (reference sequence). The V gene lost 3 bases and the J gene lost 7 bases, with 12 bases spanning the gap. The DNA of the CDR3 is TGTGCCAGCAGTTTTTCTCGTCGGGGTGAAAAACTGTTTTTT. It specifies CASSFSRRGEKLFF.

This chain uses TRBV29-1 with TRBJ1-1; possibly TRBD1 for D (6 bases). V was shortened by 7 bases and J by 6 bases, with 18 bases between the two germline ends. The germline V gene encodes CDR1 SQVTM and CDR2 ANQGSEA. This CDR3 region has 13 residues. CDR3 sequence: CSAMDSFWAEAFF. CDR3 coding DNA: TGCAGCGCTATGGACAGCTTCTGGGCTGAAGCTTTCTTT.

Here the CDR3 reads CASSSPGFRSYEQYV. The CDR3 DNA follows: TGTGCCAGCAGCAGCCCCGGGTTCCGTTCCTACGAGCAGTACGTC. The chain is built from TRBV5-6 and TRBJ2-7; D is unresolved. Germline CDR1 is SGHDT and CDR2 is YYEEEE. Trimming removed 4 bases at V and 1 base at J, with 15 bases between. The CDR3 contains 15 residues.

The chain combines TRBV11-2 with TRBJ2-5, with 8 bases matching TRBD1. Germline V lookup: CDR1 SGHAT, CDR2 FQNNGV. The CDR3 is 17 residues long. The J segment lost 2 bases and the V segment lost 5 bases, leaving 13 bases of the junction unmatched. Written as DNA, the CDR3 is TGTGCCAGCAGCCCGGGACAGGACCCGCTTAATCAAGAGACCCAGTACTTC. It is translated as CASSPGQDPLNQETQYF.

The chain has TRBV10-1 and TRBJ2-1; D is unresolved. V was trimmed by 0 bases and J by 8 bases, leaving 8 bases between them. The V gene's germline CDR1 is WNHNN and CDR2 SYGVQD (reference sequence). CDR3 length: 13 amino acids. CDR3 loop: CASSESGRDEQFF. The CDR3 region has the DNA TGCGCCAGCAGTGAGTCCGGCCGGGATGAGCAGTTCTTC.

The chain is built from TRBV28 and TRBJ1-5; no firm D call. Per the germline V gene, CDR1 is MDHEN and CDR2 is SYDVKM. CDR3 length: 17 residues. V shed 4 bases and J shed 0 bases, with 16 bases lying between them. Written as DNA, the CDR3 is TGTGCCAGCAGTTCCACCCGTCGAACCTATAGCAATCAGCCCCAGCATTTT. It translates to CASSSTRRTYSNQPQHF.

This chain links TRBV4-2 with TRBJ2-3; TRBD2 aligns across 10 bases. CDR3 length equals 18 residues. Germline CDR1 LGHNA, CDR2 YNFKEQ. Trimming cost V 6 bases and J 4 bases; bases outside gene matches: 16. The chain's CDR3 is CASSMRGTSVISADTQYF. DNA of the CDR3: TGTGCCAGCAGTATGAGGGGGACTAGCGTAATATCCGCAGATACGCAGTATTTT.

V is TRBV30 and J is TRBJ1-2; D is undetermined. There are 12 residues in the CDR3. Trimming took off 0 bases at V and 5 bases at J, with 7 bases between the two ends. From germline, CDR1 is GTSNPN and CDR2 SVGIG (reference sequence). The CDR3 DNA follows: TGTGCCTGGAGTGTAGCCGATTATGGCTACACCTTC. Translated, it gives CAWSVADYGYTF.

This rearrangement joins TRBV5-1 to TRBJ2-3; TRBD2 is a possible D gene (6 bases). Germline V gene lookup returns CDR1 SGHRS and CDR2 YFSETQ. The CDR3 totals 14 residues. V was clipped by 4 bases and J by 4 bases, with 13 bases between them. This chain's CDR3 is CASSQPGGSDTQYF. CDR3 nucleotides: TGCGCCAGCAGCCAACCCGGGGGTTCAGATACGCAGTATTTT.

The genes are TRBV28 and TRBJ1-3; TRBD1 matches at 8 bases. Trimming took 4 bases from V and 2 from J; bases not matched to a gene: 4. CDR1 MDHEN and CDR2 SYDVKM come from the germline V gene. The CDR3 runs 15 residues. The CDR3 DNA reads TGTGCCAGCAGTTCACGGACAGGGACTGGAAACACCATATATTTT. As protein: CASSSRTGTGNTIYF.